A single sample gave rise to the 20 T cell receptor beta chains below, sequenced in a study of blood T cell repertoires in COVID-19. TCRdb's table, derived via immunoSEQ multiplex PCR, lists solely in-frame clones and lacks some. This table has 250,000 to 300,000 clones, about 90% appearing once. The material sequenced was peripheral blood. These receptors were collected from a woman between 50 and 59 years old who had recovered from COVID-19.

The chain couples TRBV30 to TRBJ1-5; a possible D gene is TRBD1 (6 bases). V lost 3 bases and J 3 bases, leaving 12 bases between the germline ends. Germline CDR1 GTSNPN, CDR2 SVGIG (reference sequence). The CDR3 is 14 amino acids. The CDR3 DNA reads as TGTGCCTGGAGGCCTACAGGGCCCAATCAGCCCCAGCATTTT. Its translation is CAWRPTGPNQPQHF.

V usage is TRBV7-2 and J usage is TRBJ2-7; 8 bases are shared with TRBD1. Germline CDR1 reads SGHTA; CDR2 reads FQGNSA. Germline trimming cut 3 bases from V and 3 bases from J; bases unmatched to any gene: 4. The CDR3 totals 14 residues. The chain's CDR3 is CASSLGTGYYEQYF. In DNA, the CDR3 is TGTGCCAGCAGCTTGGGGACAGGCTACTACGAGCAGTACTTC.

This chain joins TRBV9 and TRBJ2-1; D ambiguous. Trimming pared 3 bases from V and 6 bases from J, leaving 19 bases between. CDR1 SGDLS and CDR2 YYNGEE come from the germline V gene. The CDR3 has 16 amino acids. DNA for the CDR3: TGTGCCAGCAGCGCCAACGACCAGACATGGGTCAATGAGCAGTTCTTC. Residues: CASSANDQTWVNEQFF. The full variable domain, its missing parts supplied by reference TRBV9 and TRBJ2-1, is DSGVTQTPKHLITATGQRVTLRCSPRSGDLSVYWYQQSLDQGLQFLIQYYNGEERAKGNILERFSAQQFPDLHSELNLSSLELGDSALYFCASSANDQTWVNEQFFGPGTRLTVL.

This chain links TRBV30 with TRBJ2-4, with 7 nucleotides matching TRBD1. The V gene end was trimmed by 6 bases and the J gene end by 8 bases; junction bases not matched to a gene: 10. The CDR3 contains 13 residues. CDR1 is GTSNPN and CDR2 is SVGIG in the germline V gene (reference sequence). The CDR3 sequence: CACPGQRADIQYF. The CDR3 DNA reads TGTGCCTGTCCGGGACAGCGAGCGGACATTCAGTACTTC.

The rearrangement links TRBV9 to TRBJ2-2; 8 nucleotides line up with TRBD2. Germline values: CDR1 SGDLS, CDR2 YYNGEE. The CDR3 runs to 14 residues. With 7 bases clipped from V and 4 bases from J, the junction kept 6 bases outside the gene matches. This CDR3 reads CASRPAGVTGELFF. The CDR3 DNA reads as TGTGCCAGCCGGCCAGCGGGAGTCACCGGGGAGCTGTTTTTT.

The chain has TRBV28 and TRBJ1-2, with TRBD1 as a possible D gene (5 bases). From germline, CDR1 is MDHEN and CDR2 SYDVKM. V shed 5 bases and J shed 4 bases, with 11 bases lying between them. The CDR3 consists of 13 residues. The CDR3 DNA sequence: TGTGCCAGCAGTGCGGACATGCTCTATGGCTACACCTTC. Residues: CASSADMLYGYTF.

V is TRBV28 and J is TRBJ2-3, with 8 bases that match TRBD1. V lost 0 bases and J lost 3; bases outside the gene matches: 2. Per the germline V gene, CDR1 is MDHEN and CDR2 is SYDVKM. The CDR3 runs 15 residues. The DNA of the CDR3 is TGTGCCAGCAGTTTATGGACAGGGGCTACAGATACGCAGTATTTT. This gives the protein CASSLWTGATDTQYF.

This chain joins TRBV6-2 or TRBV6-3 and TRBJ1-2; 8 bases align to TRBD1. The CDR3 contains 14 residues. Germline V gene sequence: CDR1 MNHEY, CDR2 SVGEGT. Trimming cost V 6 bases and J 3 bases; bases outside gene matches: 6. CDR3 amino acids: CASSAQGEYYGYTF. CDR3 DNA sequence: TGTGCCAGCAGCGCACAGGGGGAGTACTATGGCTACACCTTC.

The CDR3: CASSPGQGAGSPLHF. CDR3 nucleotide sequence: TGTGCCAGCAGCCCCGGACAGGGGGCAGGTTCACCCCTCCACTTT. V usage is TRBV5-6 and J usage is TRBJ1-6; 11 bases match TRBD1. V lost 4 bases to trimming and J lost 9 bases; unmatched junction nucleotides: 6. Germline V CDR1 and CDR2: SGHDT, YYEEEE. The CDR3 is 15 amino acids.

The chain has TRBV7-2 and TRBJ2-7; D possibly corresponds to TRBD1 (6 bases). The CDR3 extends over 12 amino acids. The V end was cut by 4 bases, the J end by 3 bases, with 7 bases between. Germline assignment: CDR1 SGHTA and CDR2 FQGNSA. CDR3 sequence (DNA): TGTGCCAGCAGCTCCAGGGGCTACGAGCAGTACTTC. Its protein is CASSSRGYEQYF. Based on the CDR3 plus reference TRBV7-2 and TRBJ2-7, the full variable domain is GAGVSQSPSNKVTEKGKDVELRCDPISGHTALYWYRQSLGQGLEFLIYFQGNSAPDKSGLPSDRFSAERTGGSVSTLTIQRTQQEDSAVYLCASSSRGYEQYFGPGTRLTVT.

CDR3 coding DNA: TGTGCCAGCGCACGGGACATGGGTGAAAAACTGTTTTTT. It specifies CASARDMGEKLFF. The chain joins TRBV9 to TRBJ1-4; a weak D match, TRBD1 (6 bases). Germline V gives CDR1 SGDLS, CDR2 YYNGEE. V lost 7 bases to trimming and J lost 7 bases, with 14 bases between them. The CDR3 extends over 13 amino acids.

This clone was seen only once. The gene calls are TRBV28 and TRBJ2-7; possibly TRBD1 for D (6 bases). V was trimmed by 5 bases and J by 0 bases, leaving 11 bases between them. Germline CDR1 and CDR2: MDHEN and SYDVKM. The CDR3 totals 14 residues. CDR3 region: CASSVQGYSYEQYF. The CDR3 DNA sequence: TGTGCCAGCAGTGTACAGGGATACTCCTACGAGCAGTACTTC.

This clone was seen only a few times. The chain recombines TRBV4-2 with TRBJ1-5, with 9 bases fitting TRBD1. Germline CDR1 reads LGHNA; CDR2 reads YNFKEQ. CDR3 size: 17 residues. The J segment lost 5 bases and the V segment lost 0 bases, leaving 8 bases of the junction unmatched. The CDR3 DNA reads TGTGCCAGCAGCCAAGAAAGGGGACAGGGTGTTGATCAGCCCCAGCATTTT. Protein product: CASSQERGQGVDQPQHF.

The V call is TRBV6-5, the J call TRBJ2-3, with 8 nucleotides matching TRBD2. This CDR3 has 16 amino acids. Germline CDR1 is MNHEY and CDR2 is SVGAGI. V gave up 3 bases and J gave up 4 bases; unmatched junction bases: 9. The CDR3 nucleotides are TGTGCCAGCAGTTATCCCGTCGGGAGGGCCGCAGATACGCAGTATTTT. It codes for CASSYPVGRAADTQYF.

This rearrangement joins TRBV11-2 to TRBJ2-7, with a weak D call TRBD1 (6 bases). CDR3 length equals 14 residues. Per germline, CDR1 SGHAT and CDR2 FQNNGV. The V end lost 1 base, the J end lost 2 bases, and 9 bases lay between the germline ends. The CDR3 DNA reads as TGTGCCAGCAGCTTAGGGGACATAGCCTACGAGCAGTACTTC. This sequence encodes CASSLGDIAYEQYF.

V usage is TRBV9 and J usage is TRBJ2-1; D may be TRBD2 (5 bases). Trimming took 6 bases from V and 10 from J, leaving 20 bases between them. Germline CDR1 is SGDLS and CDR2 is YYNGEE. The CDR3 has 14 amino acids. The CDR3 DNA sequence: TGTGCCAGCAACGAGGGAAATCAAGTACTGGAGCAGTTCTTC. This encodes CASNEGNQVLEQFF.

This clone was seen only a few times. In DNA, the CDR3 is TGTGCCAGCCTCGACGGGGGGGGGCGTAAAACTGAAGCTTTCTTT. It yields the protein CASLDGGGRKTEAFF. The chain employs TRBV19 and TRBJ1-1; a weak D match, TRBD1 (6 bases). Germline V CDR1 and CDR2: LNHDA, SQIVND (reference sequence). This CDR3 is 15 amino acids long. The V gene lost 9 bases and the J gene lost 5 bases, with 22 bases spanning the gap.

The chain uses TRBV7-9 and TRBJ1-1; possibly TRBD1 for D (6 bases). The CDR3 runs 15 residues. Deletions cut 2 bases from V and 1 base from J, with 11 bases between. Per germline, CDR1 SEHNR and CDR2 FQNEAQ (reference sequence). The CDR3 nucleotides are TGTGCCAGCAGCTTAATGACAGGACCGAACACTGAAGCTTTCTTT. This encodes CASSLMTGPNTEAFF. Based on the CDR3 plus reference TRBV7-9 and TRBJ1-1, the full variable domain is DTGVSQNPRHKITKRGQNVTFRCDPISEHNRLYWYRQTLGQGPEFLTYFQNEAQLEKSRLLSDRFSAERPKGSFSTLEIQRTEQGDSAMYLCASSLMTGPNTEAFFGQGTRLTVV.

J is TRBJ2-7 and V is TRBV7-9; D uncertain. The CDR3 is 12 residues long. CDR1 and CDR2 from the germline V gene are SEHNR and FQNEAQ (reference sequence). V gave up 5 bases and J gave up 3 bases, with 8 bases separating them. The CDR3 region has the DNA TGTGCCAGCAGCAATGGGCTCTACGAGCAGTACTTC. Amino acids: CASSNGLYEQYF.

This clone was observed once. V is TRBV27 and J is TRBJ1-1; possibly TRBD1 for D (6 bases). The CDR3 has 15 amino acids. Trimming pared 2 bases from V and 3 bases from J, leaving 13 bases between. Germline-derived CDR1 and CDR2 are MNHEY and SMNVEV (reference sequence). The DNA for the CDR3 is TGTGCCAGCAGTTTAGTTCCAGGGACATACACTGAAGCTTTCTTT. This translates into CASSLVPGTYTEAFF.